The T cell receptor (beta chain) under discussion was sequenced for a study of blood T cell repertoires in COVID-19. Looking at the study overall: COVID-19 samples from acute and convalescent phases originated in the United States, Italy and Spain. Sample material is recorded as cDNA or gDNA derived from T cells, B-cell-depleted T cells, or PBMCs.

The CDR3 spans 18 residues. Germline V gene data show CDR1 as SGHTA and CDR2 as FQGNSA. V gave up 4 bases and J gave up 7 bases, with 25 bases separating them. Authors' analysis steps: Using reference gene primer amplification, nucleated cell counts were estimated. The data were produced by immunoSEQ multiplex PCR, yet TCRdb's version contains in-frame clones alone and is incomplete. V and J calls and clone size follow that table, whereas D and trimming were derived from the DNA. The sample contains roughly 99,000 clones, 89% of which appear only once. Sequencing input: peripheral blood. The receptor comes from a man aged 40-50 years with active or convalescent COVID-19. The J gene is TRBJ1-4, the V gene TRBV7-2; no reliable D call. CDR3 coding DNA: TGTGCCAGCAGCTCCATGGCAATTGGAGTTGGATTGGGTGAAAAACTGTTTTTT. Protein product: CASSSMAIGVGLGEKLFF.